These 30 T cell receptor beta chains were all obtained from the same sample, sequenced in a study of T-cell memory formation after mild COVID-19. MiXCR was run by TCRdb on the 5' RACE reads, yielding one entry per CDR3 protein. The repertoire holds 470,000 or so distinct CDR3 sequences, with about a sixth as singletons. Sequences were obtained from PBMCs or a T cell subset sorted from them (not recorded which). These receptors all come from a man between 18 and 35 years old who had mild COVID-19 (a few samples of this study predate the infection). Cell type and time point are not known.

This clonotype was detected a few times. CDR3 DNA sequence: TGCAGTGTTCACAGGGACTATGGCTACACCTTC. This gives the protein CSVHRDYGYTF. The V gene is TRBV20-1, the J gene TRBJ1-2, with D perhaps matching TRBD1 (6 bases). The CDR3 extends over 11 amino acids. The ends were cut back, 7 bases at V and 3 bases at J, with 9 bases in the middle. The germline gives CDR1 DFQATT, CDR2 SNEGSKA (reference sequence).

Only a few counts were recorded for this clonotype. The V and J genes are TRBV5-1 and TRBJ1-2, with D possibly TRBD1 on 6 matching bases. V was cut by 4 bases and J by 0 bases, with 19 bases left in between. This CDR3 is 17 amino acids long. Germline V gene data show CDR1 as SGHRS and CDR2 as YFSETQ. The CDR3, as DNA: TGCGCCAGCAGCCAGGAGGGCAGGGGAGCGGCTAACTATGGCTACACCTTC. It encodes CASSQEGRGAANYGYTF.

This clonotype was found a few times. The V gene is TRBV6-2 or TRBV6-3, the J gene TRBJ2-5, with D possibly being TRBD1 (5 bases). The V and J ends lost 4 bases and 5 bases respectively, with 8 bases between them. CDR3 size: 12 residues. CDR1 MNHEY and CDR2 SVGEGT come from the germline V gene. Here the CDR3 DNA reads TGTGCCAGCAGTTCGGACATGGAGACCCAGTACTTC. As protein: CASSSDMETQYF.

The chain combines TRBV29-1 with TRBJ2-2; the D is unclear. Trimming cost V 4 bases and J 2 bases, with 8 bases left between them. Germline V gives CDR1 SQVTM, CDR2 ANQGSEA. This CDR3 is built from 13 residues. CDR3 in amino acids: CSVGSRNTGELFF. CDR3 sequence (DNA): TGCAGCGTTGGTAGCAGAAACACCGGGGAGCTGTTTTTT.

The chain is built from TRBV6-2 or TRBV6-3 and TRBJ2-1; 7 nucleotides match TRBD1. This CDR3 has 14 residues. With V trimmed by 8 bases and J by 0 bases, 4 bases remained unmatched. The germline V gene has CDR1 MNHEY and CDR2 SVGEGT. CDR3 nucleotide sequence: TGTGCCAGCGAGACAGGGAGCTCCTACAATGAGCAGTTCTTC. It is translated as CASETGSSYNEQFF.

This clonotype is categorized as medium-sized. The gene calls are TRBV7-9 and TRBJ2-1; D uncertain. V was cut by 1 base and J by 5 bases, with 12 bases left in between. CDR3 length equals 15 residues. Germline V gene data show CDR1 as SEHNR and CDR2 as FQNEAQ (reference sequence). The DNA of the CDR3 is TGTGCCAGCAGCTTAGTGGCGATTAGGGACAATGAGCAGTTCTTC. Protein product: CASSLVAIRDNEQFF. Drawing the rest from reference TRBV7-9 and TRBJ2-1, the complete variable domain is DTGVSQNPRHKITKRGQNVTFRCDPISEHNRLYWYRQTLGQGPEFLTYFQNEAQLEKSRLLSDRFSAERPKGSFSTLEIQRTEQGDSAMYLCASSLVAIRDNEQFFGPGTRLTVL.

CDR3 residues: CATSRSSGDSYEQYF. CDR3 nucleotides: TGTGCCACCAGCAGATCTAGCGGGGACTCCTACGAGCAGTACTTC. This chain connects TRBV15 to TRBJ2-7, with 9 bases fitting TRBD2. CDR3 length: 15 residues. CDR1 and CDR2 (germline): LNHNV, YYDKDF (reference sequence). The V and J ends lost 2 bases and 0 bases, in that order; junction bases with no gene match: 2.

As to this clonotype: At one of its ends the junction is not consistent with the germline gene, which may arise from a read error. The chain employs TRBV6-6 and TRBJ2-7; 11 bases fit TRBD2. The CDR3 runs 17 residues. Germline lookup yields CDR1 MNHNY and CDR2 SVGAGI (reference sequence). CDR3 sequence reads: CASSYSGLAAHSYEQYF. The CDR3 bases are TGTGCCAGCAGCTACTCGGGACTAGCGGCCCACTCCTACGAGCAGTACTTC.

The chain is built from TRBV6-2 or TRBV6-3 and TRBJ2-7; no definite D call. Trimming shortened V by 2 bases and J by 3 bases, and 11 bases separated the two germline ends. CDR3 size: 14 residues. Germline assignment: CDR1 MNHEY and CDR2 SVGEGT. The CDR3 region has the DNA TGTGCCAGCAGTTACCCGGGCCCATACTACGAGCAGTACGTC. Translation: CASSYPGPYYEQYV.

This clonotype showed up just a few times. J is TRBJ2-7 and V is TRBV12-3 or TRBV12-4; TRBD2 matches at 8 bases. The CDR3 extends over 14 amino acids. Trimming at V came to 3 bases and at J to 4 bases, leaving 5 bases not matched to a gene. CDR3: CASSFSAGEYEQYF. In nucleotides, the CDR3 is TGTGCCAGCAGTTTCTCAGCGGGGGAGTACGAGCAGTACTTC.

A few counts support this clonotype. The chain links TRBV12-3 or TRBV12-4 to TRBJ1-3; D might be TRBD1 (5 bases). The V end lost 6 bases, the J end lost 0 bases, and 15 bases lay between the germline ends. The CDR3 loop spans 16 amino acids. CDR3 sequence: CASSPQVPISGNTIYF. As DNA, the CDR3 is TGTGCCAGCAGCCCACAGGTCCCGATCTCTGGAAACACCATATATTTT.

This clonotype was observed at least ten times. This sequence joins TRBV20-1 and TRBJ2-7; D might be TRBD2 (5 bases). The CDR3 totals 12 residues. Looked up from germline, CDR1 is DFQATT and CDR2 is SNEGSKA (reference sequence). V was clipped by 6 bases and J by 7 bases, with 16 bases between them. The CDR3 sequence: CSALDQPGEQYV. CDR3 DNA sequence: TGCAGTGCGCTCGACCAGCCGGGGGAGCAGTACGTC.

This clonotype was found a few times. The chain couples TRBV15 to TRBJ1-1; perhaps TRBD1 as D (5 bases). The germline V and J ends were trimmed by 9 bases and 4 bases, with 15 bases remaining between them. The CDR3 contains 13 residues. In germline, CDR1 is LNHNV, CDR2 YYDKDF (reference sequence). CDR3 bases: TGTGCCACGGCCCGTCGGGGCTCCACTGAAGCTTTCTTT. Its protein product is CATARRGSTEAFF.

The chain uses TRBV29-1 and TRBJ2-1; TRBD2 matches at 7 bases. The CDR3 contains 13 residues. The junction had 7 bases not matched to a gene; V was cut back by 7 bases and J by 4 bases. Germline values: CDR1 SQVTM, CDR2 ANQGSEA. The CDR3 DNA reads TGCAGCGCTGGGGGGGTTGGATACAATGAGCAGTTCTTC. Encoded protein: CSAGGVGYNEQFF.

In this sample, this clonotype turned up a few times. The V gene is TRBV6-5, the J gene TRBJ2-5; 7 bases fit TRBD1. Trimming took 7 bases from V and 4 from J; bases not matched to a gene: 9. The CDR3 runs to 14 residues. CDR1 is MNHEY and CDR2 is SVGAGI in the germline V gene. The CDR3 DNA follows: TGTGCCAGCACCCGACAGGGTTTAATAGAGACCCAGTACTTC. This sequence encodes CASTRQGLIETQYF.

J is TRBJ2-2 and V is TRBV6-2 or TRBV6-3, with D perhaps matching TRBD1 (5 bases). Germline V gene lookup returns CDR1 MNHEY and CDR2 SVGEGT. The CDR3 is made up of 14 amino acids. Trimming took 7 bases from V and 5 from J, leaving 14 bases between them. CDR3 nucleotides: TGTGCCAGCACTTCAGACAGTTATACCGGGGAGCTGTTTTTT. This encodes CASTSDSYTGELFF.

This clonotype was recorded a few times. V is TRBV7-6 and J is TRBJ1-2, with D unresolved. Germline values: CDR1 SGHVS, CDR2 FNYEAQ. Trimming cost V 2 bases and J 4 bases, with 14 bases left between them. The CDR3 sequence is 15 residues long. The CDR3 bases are TGTGCCAGCAGCTTAAATGTAGGCAGCCCCTATGGCTACACCTTC. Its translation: CASSLNVGSPYGYTF. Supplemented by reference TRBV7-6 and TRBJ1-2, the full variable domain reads GAGVSQSPRYKVTKRGQDVALRCDPISGHVSLYWYRQALGQGPEFLTYFNYEAQQDKSGLPNDRFSAERPEGSISTLTIQRTEQRDSAMYRCASSLNVGSPYGYTFGSGTRLTVV.

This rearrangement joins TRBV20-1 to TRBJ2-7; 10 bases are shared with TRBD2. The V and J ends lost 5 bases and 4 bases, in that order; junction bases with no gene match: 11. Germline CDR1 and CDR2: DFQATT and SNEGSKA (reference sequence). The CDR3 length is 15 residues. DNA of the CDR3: TGCAGTGCTGGGGACGCCGGGACTAGCGTGTACGAGCAGTACTTC. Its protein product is CSAGDAGTSVYEQYF.

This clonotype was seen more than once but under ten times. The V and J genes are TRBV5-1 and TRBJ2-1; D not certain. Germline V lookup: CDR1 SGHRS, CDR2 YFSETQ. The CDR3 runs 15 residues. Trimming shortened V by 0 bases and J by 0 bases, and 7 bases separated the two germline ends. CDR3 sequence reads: CASSLGAVSYNEQFF. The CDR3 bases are TGCGCCAGCAGCTTGGGTGCTGTCTCCTACAATGAGCAGTTCTTC.

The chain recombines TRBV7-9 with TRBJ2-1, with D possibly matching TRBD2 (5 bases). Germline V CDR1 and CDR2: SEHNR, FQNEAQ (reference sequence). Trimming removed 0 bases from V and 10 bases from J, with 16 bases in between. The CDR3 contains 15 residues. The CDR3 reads CASSLARRMGGEQFF. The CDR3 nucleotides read TGTGCCAGCAGCTTAGCACGGCGGATGGGCGGGGAGCAGTTCTTC.

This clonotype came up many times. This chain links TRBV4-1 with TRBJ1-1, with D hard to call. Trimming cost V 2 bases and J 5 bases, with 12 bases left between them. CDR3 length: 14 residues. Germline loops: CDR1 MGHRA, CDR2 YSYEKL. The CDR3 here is CASSQQTLPTEAFF. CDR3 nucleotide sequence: TGCGCCAGCAGCCAACAAACCCTCCCGACTGAAGCTTTCTTT.

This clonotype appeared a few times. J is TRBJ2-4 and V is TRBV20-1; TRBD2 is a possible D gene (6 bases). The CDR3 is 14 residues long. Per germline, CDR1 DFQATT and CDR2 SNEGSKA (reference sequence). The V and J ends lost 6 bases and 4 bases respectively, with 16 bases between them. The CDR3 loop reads CSAPDWAGKNIQYF. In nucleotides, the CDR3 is TGCAGTGCCCCAGATTGGGCGGGGAAAAACATTCAGTACTTC.

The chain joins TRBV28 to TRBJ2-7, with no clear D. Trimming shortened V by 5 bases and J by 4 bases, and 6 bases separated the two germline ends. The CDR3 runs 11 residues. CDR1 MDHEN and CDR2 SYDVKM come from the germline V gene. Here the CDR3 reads CASSHGYEQYV. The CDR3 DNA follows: TGTGCCAGCAGTCATGGATACGAGCAGTACGTC.

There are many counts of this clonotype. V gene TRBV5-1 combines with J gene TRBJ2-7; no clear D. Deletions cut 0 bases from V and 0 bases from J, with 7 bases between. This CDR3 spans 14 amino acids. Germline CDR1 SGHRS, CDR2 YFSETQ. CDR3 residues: CASSLETASYEQYF. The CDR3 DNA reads TGCGCCAGCAGCTTGGAGACTGCCTCCTACGAGCAGTACTTC. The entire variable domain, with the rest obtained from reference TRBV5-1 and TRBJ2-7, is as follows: KAGVTQTPRYLIKTRGQQVTLSCSPISGHRSVSWYQQTPGQGLQFLFEYFSETQRNKGNFPGRFSGRQFSNSRSEMNVSTLELGDSALYLCASSLETASYEQYFGPGTRLTVT.

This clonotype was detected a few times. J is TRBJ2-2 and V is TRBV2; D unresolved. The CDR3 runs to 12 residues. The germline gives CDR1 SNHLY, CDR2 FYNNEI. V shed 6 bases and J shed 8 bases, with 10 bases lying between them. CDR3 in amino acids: CASSSWLGELFF. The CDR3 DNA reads TGTGCCAGCAGCTCTTGGCTAGGGGAGCTGTTTTTT.

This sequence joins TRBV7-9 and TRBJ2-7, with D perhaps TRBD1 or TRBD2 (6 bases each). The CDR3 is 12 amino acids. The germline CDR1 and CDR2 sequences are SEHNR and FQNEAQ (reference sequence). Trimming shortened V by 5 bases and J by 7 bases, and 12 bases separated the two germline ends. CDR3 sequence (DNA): TGTGCCAGCAGCCAACAGGGACTGGAGCAGTACTTC. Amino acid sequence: CASSQQGLEQYF.

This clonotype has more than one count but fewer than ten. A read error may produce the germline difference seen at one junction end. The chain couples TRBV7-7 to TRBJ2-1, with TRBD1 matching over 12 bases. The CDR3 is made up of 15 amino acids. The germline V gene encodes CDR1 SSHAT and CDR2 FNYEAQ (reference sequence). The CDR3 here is CASSSWGTGGDEQFF. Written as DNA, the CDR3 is TGTGCTAGCAGCTCTTGGGGGACAGGGGGCGATGAGCAGTTCTTC.

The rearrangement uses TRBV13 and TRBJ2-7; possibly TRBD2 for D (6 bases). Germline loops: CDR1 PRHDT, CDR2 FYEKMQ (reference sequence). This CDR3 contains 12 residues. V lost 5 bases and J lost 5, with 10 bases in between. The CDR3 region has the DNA TGTGCCAGCAGCCAAGGCGGGGACGAGCAGTACGTC. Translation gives CASSQGGDEQYV.

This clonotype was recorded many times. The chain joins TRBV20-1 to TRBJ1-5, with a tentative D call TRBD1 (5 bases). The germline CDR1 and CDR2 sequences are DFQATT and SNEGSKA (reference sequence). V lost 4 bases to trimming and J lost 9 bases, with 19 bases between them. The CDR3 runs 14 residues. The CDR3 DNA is TGCAGTGCTACCGGGACCGGGGAGTCAGGGCCCCAGCATTTT. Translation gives CSATGTGESGPQHF.

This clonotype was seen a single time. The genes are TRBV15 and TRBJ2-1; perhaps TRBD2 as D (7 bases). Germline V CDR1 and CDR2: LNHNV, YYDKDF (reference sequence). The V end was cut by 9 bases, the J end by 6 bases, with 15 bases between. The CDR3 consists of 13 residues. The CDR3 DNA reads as TGTGCCACAACCAGGGGAGGGGTCAATGAGCAGTTCTTC. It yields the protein CATTRGGVNEQFF. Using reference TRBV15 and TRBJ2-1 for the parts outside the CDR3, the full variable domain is DAMVIQNPRYQVTQFGKPVTLSCSQTLNHNVMYWYQQKSSQAPKLLFHYYDKDFNNEADTPDNFQSRRPNTSFCFLDIRSPGLGDTAMYLCATTRGGVNEQFFGPGTRLTVL.